The TCR beta chain under discussion was sequenced for a study of post-analysis software for immune sequencing data. Study details: Relapsing-remitting, secondary progressive and progressive-relapsing courses of multiple sclerosis were included. Study results and limitations: Significantly decreased normalized Chao1 diversity was recorded for multiple sclerosis patients relative to controls. With TRBV5-6, TRBV5-1 and TRBV20-1 included, roughly five TRBV segments were more frequent in patients than in controls. Strong same-batch co-clustering of samples appeared with F measure clustering.

Germline V gene data show CDR1 as SGHRS and CDR2 as YFSETQ. Trimming removed 4 bases from V and 5 bases from J, with 9 bases in between. This CDR3 is built from 12 residues. Included in the TCR beta cDNA libraries were unique molecular identifiers. cDNA molecules numbering some 500,000 came from around 1 to 10 million T cells. TCRdb itself ran the PCR reads through MiXCR, one entry per CDR3 protein. The sample contains almost 700,000 distinct CDR3 sequences, around 60% of which appear only once. Details on this clonotype: What it binds is unknown.

The receptor comes from a girl aged 2 to 9 with multiple sclerosis. The sample comprised blood. The V and J genes are TRBV5-1 and TRBJ1-2; D may be TRBD1 (6 bases). This CDR3 reads CASSTGQYGYTF. In DNA form, the CDR3 reads TGCGCCAGCAGCACCGGACAGTATGGCTACACCTTC. The variable domain in full, with the rest retrieved from reference TRBV5-1 and TRBJ1-2, is KAGVTQTPRYLIKTRGQQVTLSCSPISGHRSVSWYQQTPGQGLQFLFEYFSETQRNKGNFPGRFSGRQFSNSRSEMNVSTLELGDSALYLCASSTGQYGYTFGSGTRLTVV.